This T cell receptor beta chain was captured in a study of cytomegalovirus exposure and HLA in healthy donors. The donors, nominally healthy at sampling, likely had unrecorded immune exposures. The CDR3 loop spans 14 amino acids. Trimming left V 0 bases short and J 2 bases short, with 7 bases between. Germline-derived CDR1 and CDR2 are SGHRS and YFSETQ. This clone was counted once. Its specificity is unknown. Study outcomes and limitations: Most TCR sequences were seen very rarely across donors, but some public TCRs occurred in many. By HLA locus, TCR association rates varied in a later analysis, with DRB1 showing the most and HLA-C the fewest. Approximately 160 TCR beta chains were listed as cytomegalovirus-associated.

With 60 Vbeta and 13 Jbeta primers, the PCR was carried out. The method was immunoSEQ multiplex PCR; TCRdb's version includes in-frame clones alone and lacks a portion of them. The sample comprises over 150,000 clones, 75% of which are singletons, and under 3% rests with the top ten. The source of this sequence is a woman in her 50s in good health and CMV-seropositive. The rearrangement uses TRBV5-1 and TRBJ2-3, with D uncertain. Sequencing was performed on PBMCs. CDR3 protein: CASSLGLITDTQYF. CDR3 nucleotides: TGCGCCAGCAGCTTGGGTCTAATCACAGATACGCAGTATTTT.